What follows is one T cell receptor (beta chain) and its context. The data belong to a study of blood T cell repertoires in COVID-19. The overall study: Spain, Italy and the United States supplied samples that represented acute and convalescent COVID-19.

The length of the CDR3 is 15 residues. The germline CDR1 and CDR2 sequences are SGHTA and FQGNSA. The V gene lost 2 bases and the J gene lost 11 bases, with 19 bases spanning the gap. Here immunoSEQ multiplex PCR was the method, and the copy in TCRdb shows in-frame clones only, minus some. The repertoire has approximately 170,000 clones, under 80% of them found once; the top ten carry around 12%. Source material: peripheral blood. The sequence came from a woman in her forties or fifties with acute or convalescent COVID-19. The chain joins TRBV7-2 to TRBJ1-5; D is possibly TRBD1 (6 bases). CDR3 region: CASSLSRGSLGAQHF. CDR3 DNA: TGTGCCAGCAGCTTATCTAGGGGGAGTCTCGGGGCCCAGCATTTT.